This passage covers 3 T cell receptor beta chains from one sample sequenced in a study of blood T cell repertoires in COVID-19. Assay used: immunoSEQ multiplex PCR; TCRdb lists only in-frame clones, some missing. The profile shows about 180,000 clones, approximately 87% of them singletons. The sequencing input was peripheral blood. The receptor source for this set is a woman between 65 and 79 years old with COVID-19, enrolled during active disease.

CDR3 nucleotide sequence: TGCGCCAGCAGGGGAGCCGGGACTAGCGATTACGAGCAGTACTTC. It specifies CASRGAGTSDYEQYF. This sequence joins TRBV10-1 and TRBJ2-7; 10 bases fit TRBD2. J lost 4 bases, V lost 6 bases, and 9 bases had no gene match. This CDR3 is built from 15 residues. CDR1 and CDR2 from the germline V gene are WNHNN and SYGVQD (reference sequence).

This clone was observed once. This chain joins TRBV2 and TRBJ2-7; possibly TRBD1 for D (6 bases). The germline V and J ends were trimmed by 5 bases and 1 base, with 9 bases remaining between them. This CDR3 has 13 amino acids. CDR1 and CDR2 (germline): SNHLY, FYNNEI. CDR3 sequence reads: CASSFDRSYEQYF. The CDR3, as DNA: TGTGCCAGCAGTTTTGACAGGTCCTACGAGCAGTACTTC.

For the CDR3, the DNA is TGTGCCAGCAGCTTGAATAGCGGTGAGCAGTTCTTC. Protein product: CASSLNSGEQFF. This rearrangement joins TRBV11-2 to TRBJ2-1, with D possibly being TRBD2 (6 bases). The CDR3 is made up of 12 amino acids. The germline gives CDR1 SGHAT, CDR2 FQNNGV. V was pared by 3 bases and J by 9 bases, with 9 bases between.